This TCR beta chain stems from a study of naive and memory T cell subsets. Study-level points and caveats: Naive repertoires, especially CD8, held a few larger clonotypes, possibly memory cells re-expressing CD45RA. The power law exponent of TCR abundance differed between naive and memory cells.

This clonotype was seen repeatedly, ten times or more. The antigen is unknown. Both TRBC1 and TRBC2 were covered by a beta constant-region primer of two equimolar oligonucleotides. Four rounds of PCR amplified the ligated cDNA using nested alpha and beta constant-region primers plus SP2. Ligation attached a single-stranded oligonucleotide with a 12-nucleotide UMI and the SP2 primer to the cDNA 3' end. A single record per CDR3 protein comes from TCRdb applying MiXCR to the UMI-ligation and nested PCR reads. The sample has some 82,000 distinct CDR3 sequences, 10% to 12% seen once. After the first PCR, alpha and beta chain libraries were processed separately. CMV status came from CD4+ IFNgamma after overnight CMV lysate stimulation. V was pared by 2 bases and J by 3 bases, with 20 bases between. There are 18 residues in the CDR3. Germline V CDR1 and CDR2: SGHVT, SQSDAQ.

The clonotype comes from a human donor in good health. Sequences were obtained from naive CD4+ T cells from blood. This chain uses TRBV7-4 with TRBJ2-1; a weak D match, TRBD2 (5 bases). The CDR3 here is CASSLSGSTSGFYNEQFF. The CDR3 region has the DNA TGTGCCAGCAGCTTATCCGGGTCGACGAGCGGATTCTACAATGAGCAGTTCTTC. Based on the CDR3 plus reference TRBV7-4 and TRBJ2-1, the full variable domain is GAGVSQSPRYKVAKRGRDVALRCDSISGHVTLYWYRQTLGQGSEVLTYSQSDAQRDKSGRPSGRFSAERPERSVSTLKIQRTEQGDSAVYLCASSLSGSTSGFYNEQFFGPGTRLTVL.